This T cell receptor (beta chain) was observed in a study of graft-versus-host responses after intestinal transplantation. For the study at large: Each patient got anti-thymocyte globulin induction, then tacrolimus and steroids for around three years.

Sequencing was performed with immunoSEQ multiplex PCR; in TCRdb, only in-frame clones are kept and a portion is missing. Of about 70,000 clones listed, 90% are singletons. V lost 7 bases, J lost 4 bases, and 9 bases lay in between. The germline CDR1 and CDR2 sequences are SEHNR and FQNEAQ (reference sequence). The CDR3 runs to 12 residues. Study-level results: GvH clones detected in recipient marrow included some appearing first in ileum or blood. Subjects displaying graft-donor T cell macrochimerism possessed elevated graft-versus-host to host-versus-graft clonal ratios inside allografts.

Remarks on this clone: As yet, its antigen is unknown.

The clonotype comes from a human donor who received an intestinal transplant. V is TRBV7-9 and J is TRBJ2-3, with D unclear. Sample: unstimulated CD8+ T cells sorted from spleen or lymph node cells, taken before intestinal transplant. CDR3 nucleotides: TGTGCCAGCAACCGAGATCCAGATACGCAGTATTTT. As protein: CASNRDPDTQYF.